Below, one T cell receptor (beta chain) is given with its context. The antigen is not known. Between the trimmed V and J ends, which lost 7 bases and 6 bases, there was a span of 21 bases. The germline V gene has CDR1 MNHNY and CDR2 SVGAGI (reference sequence). CDR3 length equals 15 residues. Each of the donors was a healthy bone marrow donor. These data originate in a study of cytomegalovirus exposure and HLA in healthy donors. The wider study: A prior analysis found roughly 110 million unique TCR beta sequences from 170 million or so T cells.

The PCR made use of 60 Vbeta and 13 Jbeta primers. TCRdb's copy holds only in-frame clones and misses some; the assay was immunoSEQ multiplex PCR. The profile shows 150,000 to 160,000 clones, 70% to 80% of them singletons. Study-level results: Some TCR beta chains (164 of them) were listed as cytomegalovirus-associated. No immune exposure information besides CMV serostatus was available.

Sequencing was carried out using PBMCs. This TCR came from a man aged 30-40 years in good health and CMV-seronegative. The chain links TRBV6-6 to TRBJ1-2; possible D gene TRBD1, 6 bases. CDR3 in DNA: TGTGCCAGCAACCCCCCAGGGGCTACGTCTCATGGCTACACCTTC. As protein: CASNPPGATSHGYTF.